Listed below are T cell receptor beta chains from one sample, sequenced in a study of blood T cell repertoires in COVID-19. Assay: immunoSEQ multiplex PCR; the TCRdb copy retains only in-frame clones and omits some. The table records approximately 200,000 clones, about 88% of them present only once. The material sequenced was peripheral blood. Source of these receptors: a woman aged 25 to 39 with active or convalescent COVID-19. The CDR3 runs from the conserved cysteine through the conserved F or W. Fields, in order: D gene, J gene, V gene, clone size, CDR3 DNA, CDR3 protein. The D gene is left open where the match is weak. For some rows the clone size is stated as once, few or many, or as a class when expanded; others skip it.

d_gene: TRBD1; j_gene: TRBJ2-7; v_gene: TRBV19; abundance: -; CDR3nt: TGTGCCAGTAGTATGCGGACAGGGGGATCCTACGAGCAGTACTTC; CDR3aa: CASSMRTGGSYEQYF
d_gene: -; j_gene: TRBJ1-5; v_gene: TRBV6-5; abundance: few; CDR3nt: TGTGCCAGCAGCAGAATCCCAGTTAGCAATCAGCCCCAGCATTTT; CDR3aa: CASSRIPVSNQPQHF
d_gene: -; j_gene: TRBJ1-3; v_gene: TRBV7-9; abundance: -; CDR3nt: TGTGCCAGCAGCTCCTTAAAGCGGGGGTTGTCTGGAAACACCATATATTTT; CDR3aa: CASSSLKRGLSGNTIYF
d_gene: -; j_gene: TRBJ1-1; v_gene: TRBV28; abundance: -; CDR3nt: TGTGCCAGCAGTTTAGCCATTATACGGCAGCGGGAGCTCGCTTTCTTT; CDR3aa: CASSLAIIRQRELAFF
d_gene: -; j_gene: TRBJ2-1; v_gene: TRBV11-2; abundance: -; CDR3nt: TGTGCCAGCAGGGGGACATCGTACAATGAGCAGTTCTTC; CDR3aa: CASRGTSYNEQFF
d_gene: -; j_gene: TRBJ1-5; v_gene: TRBV19; abundance: -; CDR3nt: TGTGCCAGTAGTACGACTGCCTTCAATCAGCCCCAGCATTTT; CDR3aa: CASSTTAFNQPQHF
d_gene: -; j_gene: TRBJ1-2; v_gene: TRBV5-1; abundance: few; CDR3nt: TGCGCCAGCAGCTTGGATCAGATTGGCTACACCTTC; CDR3aa: CASSLDQIGYTF
d_gene: TRBD2; j_gene: TRBJ2-1; v_gene: TRBV24-1; abundance: few; CDR3nt: TGTGCCACCAGTGATCGCCGCGCCTCTAGCGGGGGTGACAATGAGCAGTTCTTC; CDR3aa: CATSDRRASSGGDNEQFF
d_gene: TRBD1; j_gene: TRBJ2-7; v_gene: TRBV3-1/TRBV3-2; abundance: few; CDR3nt: TGTGCCAGCAGCCAATGGGACAGGGGTGGCGAGCAGTACTTC; CDR3aa: CASSQWDRGGEQYF
d_gene: -; j_gene: TRBJ1-6; v_gene: TRBV28; abundance: once; CDR3nt: TGTGCCAGCAGGGACTACCCCCCGAATTATAATTCACCCCTCCACTTT; CDR3aa: CASRDYPPNYNSPLHF
d_gene: TRBD1; j_gene: TRBJ2-6; v_gene: TRBV7-9; abundance: -; CDR3nt: TGTGCCAGCAGCCCGGGACAGGGAATCTCGGGGGCCAACGTCCTGACTTTC; CDR3aa: CASSPGQGISGANVLTF
d_gene: TRBD1; j_gene: TRBJ2-7; v_gene: TRBV28; abundance: -; CDR3nt: TGTGCCAGCAGTTTTCTAGGGACAGGGTCCTACGAGCAGTACTTC; CDR3aa: CASSFLGTGSYEQYF